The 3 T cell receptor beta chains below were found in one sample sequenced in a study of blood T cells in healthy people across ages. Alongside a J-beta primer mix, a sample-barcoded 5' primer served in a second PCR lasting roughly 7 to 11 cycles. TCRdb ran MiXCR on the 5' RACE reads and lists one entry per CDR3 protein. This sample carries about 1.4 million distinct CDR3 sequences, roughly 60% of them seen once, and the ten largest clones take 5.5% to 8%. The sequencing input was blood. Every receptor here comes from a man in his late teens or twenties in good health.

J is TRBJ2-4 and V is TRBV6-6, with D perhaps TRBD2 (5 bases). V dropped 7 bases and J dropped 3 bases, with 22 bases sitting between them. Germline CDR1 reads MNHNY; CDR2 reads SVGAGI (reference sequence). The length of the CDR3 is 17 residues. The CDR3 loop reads CASTSRGPLQVKNIQYF. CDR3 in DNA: TGTGCCAGCACTTCTAGAGGGCCCCTTCAGGTCAAAAACATTCAGTACTTC.

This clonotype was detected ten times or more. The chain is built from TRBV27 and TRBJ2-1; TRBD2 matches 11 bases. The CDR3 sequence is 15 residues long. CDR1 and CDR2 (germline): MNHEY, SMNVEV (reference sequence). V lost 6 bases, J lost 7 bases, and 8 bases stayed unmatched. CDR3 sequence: CASSSGTSGSNEQFF. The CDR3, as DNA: TGTGCCAGCAGCTCTGGGACTAGCGGTTCAAATGAGCAGTTCTTC.

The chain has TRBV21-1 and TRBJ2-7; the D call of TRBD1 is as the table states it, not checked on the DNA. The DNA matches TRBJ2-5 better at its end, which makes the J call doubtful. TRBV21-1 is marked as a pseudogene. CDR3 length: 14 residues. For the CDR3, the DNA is TGTGCCAGCAGCATACGACAGGGGATGGAGACCCAGTACTTC. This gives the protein CASSIRQGMETQYF.